Below are 13 T cell receptor beta chains sequenced from a single sample in a study of blood T cell repertoires in COVID-19. The repertoire was sequenced with immunoSEQ multiplex PCR; TCRdb's copy has only in-frame clones and lacks some. Of about 300,000 clones detected, 89% appear once; the ten largest clones hold less than 2%. The sequenced sample was PBMCs or T cells enriched from blood (not recorded which). The receptors were gathered from a woman aged 35 to 49 who had recovered from COVID-19.

V and J are TRBV19 and TRBJ2-1, with 9 bases matching TRBD1. V lost 5 bases to trimming and J lost 4 bases; unmatched junction nucleotides: 6. The CDR3 has 15 residues. In germline, CDR1 is LNHDA, CDR2 SQIVND (reference sequence). The CDR3 here is CASSPGTGLYNEQFF. The CDR3 nucleotides are TGTGCCAGTAGTCCCGGGACAGGGCTATACAATGAGCAGTTCTTC.

The CDR3 loop is CASSVVGLAGDREQFF. Here the CDR3 DNA reads TGTGCCAGCAGCGTAGTAGGACTAGCGGGAGATCGTGAGCAGTTCTTC. The rearrangement joins TRBV9 to TRBJ2-1; 13 bases are shared with TRBD2. The length of the CDR3 is 16 residues. V lost 0 bases, J lost 9 bases, and 6 bases stayed unmatched. Per the germline V gene, CDR1 is SGDLS and CDR2 is YYNGEE. The full variable domain, its missing parts supplied by reference TRBV9 and TRBJ2-1, is DSGVTQTPKHLITATGQRVTLRCSPRSGDLSVYWYQQSLDQGLQFLIQYYNGEERAKGNILERFSAQQFPDLHSELNLSSLELGDSALYFCASSVVGLAGDREQFFGPGTRLTVL.

Worth noting for this clone: Different DNA sequences within this sample yield the same CDR3. The gene calls are TRBV11-2 and TRBJ1-2; no clear D. Germline V CDR1 and CDR2: SGHAT, FQNNGV. V was trimmed by 1 base and J by 2 bases, leaving 8 bases between them. This CDR3 is built from 14 residues. The CDR3 here is CASSLGGGNYGYTF. CDR3 nucleotides: TGTGCCAGCAGCTTAGGCGGAGGGAACTATGGCTACACCTTC.

The V gene is TRBV11-2, the J gene TRBJ1-5, with 8 bases that match TRBD1. Germline V gene sequence: CDR1 SGHAT, CDR2 FQNNGV. After removal of 4 bases from V and 0 bases from J, the junction contained 11 bases not matched to a gene. CDR3 length equals 18 residues. The CDR3, as DNA: TGTGCCAGCAGCTCTAAAGGACAGGGCCATCATAGCAATCAGCCCCAGCATTTT. This gives the protein CASSSKGQGHHSNQPQHF.

The chain recombines TRBV5-1 with TRBJ2-7; D not certain. CDR3 length: 11 amino acids. V was clipped by 4 bases and J by 5 bases, with 7 bases between them. Germline V gives CDR1 SGHRS, CDR2 YFSETQ. The CDR3 DNA reads as TGCGCCAGCAGCGGGCATGACGAGCAGTACTTC. The encoded protein is CASSGHDEQYF.

V usage is TRBV30 and J usage is TRBJ1-4, with 7 positions matching TRBD1. CDR3 size: 21 residues. V was clipped by 3 bases and J by 5 bases; unmatched bases: 27. Germline-derived CDR1 and CDR2 are GTSNPN and SVGIG (reference sequence). CDR3 loop: CAWSPPERGAKPGQLNEKLFF. The CDR3 nucleotides read TGTGCCTGGAGCCCTCCCGAGCGGGGGGCAAAACCGGGACAGTTAAATGAAAAACTGTTTTTT.

The chain employs TRBV6-5 and TRBJ2-2; D ambiguous. The V gene's germline CDR1 is MNHEY and CDR2 SVGAGI. V was trimmed by 0 bases and J by 10 bases, leaving 6 bases between them. The CDR3 length is 12 residues. The CDR3 DNA follows: TGTGCCAGCAGTTACTCTAAGCTGGAGCTGTTTTTT. Translated: CASSYSKLELFF.

Details on this clone: Sequence at one end of the junction differs from germline and may be a read error. CDR3 protein: CASSLGLAEIF. CDR3 DNA sequence: TGTGCCAGCAGCCTTGGACTAGCGGAAATTTTC. V gene TRBV5-4 combines with J gene TRBJ2-6; 10 nucleotides line up with TRBD2. Germline V CDR1 and CDR2: SGHNT, YYREEE (reference sequence). CDR3 length equals 11 residues.

This chain joins TRBV14 and TRBJ2-2; TRBD2 matches 13 bases. This CDR3 is 18 amino acids long. V lost 1 base, J lost 0 bases, and 2 bases stayed unmatched. The germline gives CDR1 SGHDN, CDR2 FVKESK. The CDR3 is CASSQVGTSGANTGELFF. The CDR3 bases are TGTGCCAGCAGCCAAGTAGGGACTAGCGGGGCGAACACCGGGGAGCTGTTTTTT. Full variable domain (missing parts from reference TRBV14 and TRBJ2-2): EAGVTQFPSHSVIEKGQTVTLRCDPISGHDNLYWYRRVMGKEIKFLLHFVKESKQDESGMPNNRFLAERTGGTYSTLKVQPAELEDSGVYFCASSQVGTSGANTGELFFGEGSRLTVL.

The CDR3 DNA reads TGTGCCAGCAGCCAATCGGTCTCAGTGAACACTGAAGCTTTCTTT. It translates to CASSQSVSVNTEAFF. V is TRBV16 and J is TRBJ1-1, with unresolved D. The CDR3 length is 15 residues. CDR1 and CDR2 (germline): KGHSY, FQNENV. Trimming cost V 0 bases and J 0 bases, with 8 bases left between them.

The gene calls are TRBV19 and TRBJ2-7; 7 bases match TRBD2. CDR1 and CDR2 from the germline V gene are LNHDA and SQIVND (reference sequence). Unmatched junction bases numbered 8, after V lost 7 bases and J lost 2 bases. This CDR3 spans 14 amino acids. The CDR3 DNA follows: TGTGCCAGTATGGGGAGGGAGTCTACCTACGAGCAGTACTTC. Translated, it gives CASMGRESTYEQYF.

The gene calls are TRBV9 and TRBJ2-7, with 10 bases fitting TRBD2. V dropped 4 bases and J dropped 4; count of bases not matched to a gene: 11. The CDR3 spans 16 residues. Germline CDR1 SGDLS, CDR2 YYNGEE. In DNA form, the CDR3 reads TGTGCCAGCAGCACCGGGACTAGCGCTTCCACTTACGAGCAGTACTTC. This translates into CASSTGTSASTYEQYF.

The chain combines TRBV5-1 with TRBJ2-1; D may be TRBD2 (6 bases). V was cut by 3 bases and J by 3 bases, with 10 bases left in between. There are 14 residues in the CDR3. CDR1 is SGHRS and CDR2 is YFSETQ in the germline V gene. The CDR3 region has the DNA TGCGCCAGCAGCTGGGCGGGGATCTACAATGAGCAGTTCTTC. This gives the protein CASSWAGIYNEQFF.